A selection of T cell receptor beta chains follows, all from one sample in a study of T cell clones after liver transplantation. Generated by immunoSEQ multiplex PCR, the TCRdb table keeps only in-frame clones and is missing some. The sample includes 99,000 or so clones, 82% of them seen just once. The input for sequencing was CD4+ T cells from blood, taken before liver transplant. Every receptor here comes from a human donor who received a liver transplant. Both conserved end residues are trimmed from each CDR3. D genes are given only for firm matches.

v_gene	j_gene	len	d_gene	CDR3aa
TRBV7-9	TRBJ2-7	13	TRBD1	ASSPGGPPTYEQY
TRBV14	TRBJ2-2	15	TRBD1	ASSQRGRQGVAGELF
TRBV6-1	TRBJ1-6	14	-	ASSDRGSSYNSPLH
TRBV28	TRBJ2-1	9	-	ASERYNEQF
TRBV11-2	TRBJ2-1	13	TRBD1	ASRPGGTGYNEQF
TRBV27	TRBJ2-7	10	-	ASINLAAEQY
TRBV5-6	TRBJ2-7	14	TRBD2	ASSITRPGRVYEQY
TRBV29-1	TRBJ1-1	12	-	SVDATGRRTEAF
TRBV27	TRBJ2-1	15	TRBD1	ASSFGAQDRVHNEQF
TRBV6-6	TRBJ1-1	12	-	ASSYPQMNTEAF
TRBV27	TRBJ2-3	13	TRBD1	ASRSRGLSTDTQY
TRBV5-1	TRBJ1-4	11	-	ASSSGPNEKLF
TRBV5-4	TRBJ2-7	13	-	ASSLAAEGGYEQY
TRBV19	TRBJ2-4	10	TRBD1	ASSRQGHIQY
TRBV2	TRBJ2-7	10	-	ASNPESYEQY
TRBV4-2	TRBJ1-1	10	-	ASSQVSSEAF
TRBV7-2	TRBJ2-1	12	TRBD2	ASSLTSGSIEQF
TRBV5-1	TRBJ1-6	14	-	ASSSNTRGGNSPLH
TRBV10-1	TRBJ1-2	11	TRBD1	ASSKGANYGYT
TRBV19	TRBJ1-1	12	-	ASSIQVMNTEAF
TRBV6-1	TRBJ2-7	13	-	ASRPLRDGTFEQY
TRBV29-1	TRBJ2-3	11	-	SVEGSAADTQY
TRBV7-8	TRBJ2-2	14	-	ASSWILGGAAGELF
TRBV21-1	TRBJ2-5	15	-	ASNFFTSGSVQETQY
TRBV9	TRBJ1-2	13	-	ASSPNQGSNYGYT
TRBV11-2	TRBJ2-5	13	-	ASSLFNRMQETQY
TRBV10-2	TRBJ2-7	13	-	ASSDTWRASYEQY
TRBV10-3	TRBJ1-4	14	-	AISGQKLATNEKLF
TRBV7-2	TRBJ2-7	10	-	ASSFDGVKTY
TRBV25-1	TRBJ1-2	10	-	ASSDAGYGYT
TRBV6-1	TRBJ2-2	10	-	ASGRKTGELF
TRBV4-3	TRBJ2-3	12	TRBD2	ASSQAGGKDTQY
TRBV15	TRBJ2-7	13	-	ATSAQARGGHEQY
TRBV19	TRBJ2-2	12	-	ASSSKQGTGELF
TRBV7-9	TRBJ2-2	11	-	ASSVSGVGELF
TRBV5-1	TRBJ1-2	11	-	ASSLADNYGYT
TRBV5-4	TRBJ1-1	11	-	ASSGRANTEAF
TRBV9	TRBJ2-2	14	TRBD1	ASTLTGGSSTGELF
TRBV2	TRBJ1-2	13	TRBD1	ASSENRGNRYGYT
TRBV19	TRBJ1-6	12	TRBD1	ASTLGTVNSPLH
TRBV6-5	TRBJ2-5	13	TRBD2	ASSYSRGGVETQY
TRBV6-4	TRBJ2-7	19	-	ASSDSELHRVKGVGTYEQY
TRBV2	TRBJ1-1	12	-	ASSDRTVYTEAF
TRBV28	TRBJ1-6	12	-	ASSFRGRGSPLH
TRBV9	TRBJ2-6	17	-	ASSVQLGGPSSGANVLT
TRBV7-9	TRBJ1-1	13	-	ASSLGARVVGEAF
TRBV7-2	TRBJ2-2	12	-	ASSLDVTAQQLF
TRBV2	TRBJ1-5	15	-	ASSEEARVISNQPQH
TRBV5-1	TRBJ2-5	11	TRBD2	ASSLGTSGVLD
TRBV5-1	TRBJ2-1	12	-	ASSFGGGLNEQF
TRBV19	TRBJ1-5	14	-	ASSPRGDMVGQPQH
TRBV19	TRBJ2-5	11	-	ASTSGVGETQY
TRBV2	TRBJ1-4	12	TRBD1	ASSLRDRGEKLF
TRBV5-1	TRBJ2-5	15	-	ASSPLEGPSTGETQY
TRBV11-2	TRBJ1-2	10	-	ASSLDVVGYT
TRBV25-1	TRBJ2-1	13	-	ASSDATRPYNEQF
TRBV5-1	TRBJ2-7	10	-	ASSISSYEQY
TRBV7-9	TRBJ2-2	12	-	ASSLEQFTGELF
TRBV19	TRBJ1-4	11	-	ATRGASNEKLF